These 26 T cell receptor beta chains originate from one sample sequenced in a study of naive and memory T cell subsets. The beta constant-region primer was an equimolar mix of two oligonucleotides covering TRBC1 and TRBC2. Each CDR3 protein gets one entry after TCRdb re-called the UMI-ligation and nested PCR reads with MiXCR. The sample has 4,500 or so distinct CDR3 sequences; more than 6% are singletons. Material for sequencing was CD4+ TEMRA cells from blood. Regarding subset: effector memory re-expressing CD45RA, CD45RA+ CD27-. The receptors were gathered from a human donor in good health.

This clonotype is termed medium-sized. The chain recombines TRBV12-5 with TRBJ2-5; TRBD1 is a possible D gene (6 bases). The CDR3 has 12 residues. The V end was cut by 0 bases, the J end by 9 bases, with 8 bases between. Germline V gene sequence: CDR1 LGHNT, CDR2 FRNRAP. This chain's CDR3 is CASGLVGQSQYF. CDR3 bases: TGTGCTAGTGGTTTGGTAGGACAGTCCCAGTACTTC.

This clonotype has only a few counts. The CDR3 region has the DNA TGTGCCAGCAGTTCCGGGGTACACACAGATACGCAGTATTTT. This translates into CASSSGVHTDTQYF. The chain carries TRBV6-2 or TRBV6-3 and TRBJ2-3, with a weak D call TRBD2 (5 bases). Germline V gene lookup returns CDR1 MNHEY and CDR2 SVGEGT. This CDR3 has 14 residues. The V gene lost 4 bases and the J gene lost 2 bases, with 10 bases spanning the gap.

Notes on this clonotype: A much larger clone sits a single nucleotide away, making a read error possible. The chain couples TRBV5-1 to TRBJ2-1, with 9 bases aligning to TRBD2. The CDR3 totals 18 residues. CDR1 is SGHRS, CDR2 YFSETQ, per germline. The ends lost 0 bases at V and 5 bases at J; junction bases unmatched: 12. CDR3 DNA: TGCGCCAGCAGCTTGGTCCCAACCAGGACTAGCGCTAACAATGAGCAGTTCTTC. Translated: CASSLVPTRTSANNEQFF. Full variable domain (remainder filled in from reference TRBV5-1 and TRBJ2-1): KAGVTQTPRYLIKTRGQQVTLSCSPISGHRSVSWYQQTPGQGLQFLFEYFSETQRNKGNFPGRFSGRQFSNSRSEMNVSTLELGDSALYLCASSLVPTRTSANNEQFFGPGTRLTVL.

This sequence joins TRBV4-3 and TRBJ2-1, with no clear D. V lost 0 bases to trimming and J lost 8 bases, with 8 bases between them. The V gene's germline CDR1 is LGHNA and CDR2 YSLEER. This CDR3 contains 13 residues. CDR3 bases: TGCGCCAGCAGCCAAGAGAGGCTATATGAGCAGTTCTTC. Translation: CASSQERLYEQFF.

The sample holds many counts of this clonotype. The rearrangement links TRBV3-1 to TRBJ2-7; TRBD1 might be the D (7 bases). The V gene lost 1 base and the J gene lost 1 base, with 11 bases spanning the gap. The CDR3 contains 15 residues. CDR1 and CDR2 from the germline V gene are LGHDT and YNNKEL (reference sequence). The CDR3 sequence: CASSQAPGGSYEQYF. CDR3 nucleotide sequence: TGTGCCAGCAGCCAAGCCCCAGGGGGGTCCTACGAGCAGTACTTC.

The V and J genes are TRBV11-3 and TRBJ2-7, with a weak D call TRBD1 (5 bases). The V and J ends lost 5 bases and 2 bases respectively, with 19 bases between them. CDR3 size: 16 residues. CDR1 is SGHNT, CDR2 YENEEA, per germline. The CDR3 sequence is CASSPRQLAPTYEQYF. The DNA for the CDR3 is TGTGCCAGCAGCCCAAGACAGCTCGCCCCGACCTACGAGCAGTACTTC.

Within the sample, this clonotype is medium-sized. The chain recombines TRBV28 with TRBJ2-1; 7 bases are shared with TRBD2. The CDR3 spans 17 residues. Germline values: CDR1 MDHEN, CDR2 SYDVKM. Trimming cost V 5 bases and J 0 bases; bases outside gene matches: 10. The CDR3 loop is CASSPYPGGSSYNEQFF. CDR3 DNA: TGTGCCAGCAGTCCCTACCCCGGGGGGAGCTCCTACAATGAGCAGTTCTTC.

This clonotype was detected ten times or more. CDR3 DNA: TGCAGTCCCCGGACAGGGCGCGAAACCCAAGAGACCCAGTACTTC. Its protein product is CSPRTGRETQETQYF. The V call is TRBV20-1, the J call TRBJ2-5; 8 positions match TRBD1. Unmatched junction bases numbered 12, after V lost 8 bases and J lost 1 base. This CDR3 contains 15 residues. Germline V gene data show CDR1 as DFQATT and CDR2 as SNEGSKA (reference sequence).

This clonotype is medium-sized (0.01 to 0.1%) within its sample. The CDR3 sequence is CASSQGQGALLLEAFF. The CDR3 DNA follows: TGCGCCAGCAGCCAGGGACAGGGGGCCCTTCTATTGGAAGCTTTCTTT. The J gene is TRBJ1-1, the V gene TRBV5-1; 12 positions agree with TRBD1. The J segment lost 8 bases and the V segment lost 4 bases, leaving 12 bases of the junction unmatched. From germline, CDR1 is SGHRS and CDR2 YFSETQ. This CDR3 spans 16 amino acids.

The sample holds many counts of this clonotype. The V gene is TRBV25-1, the J gene TRBJ1-2, with TRBD1 matching 7 bases. V was clipped by 7 bases and J by 3 bases; unmatched bases: 5. There are 13 residues in the CDR3. Looked up from germline, CDR1 is MGHDK and CDR2 is SYGVNS. CDR3 amino acids: CASKGDSYYGYTF. The CDR3 DNA is TGTGCCAGCAAAGGGGACAGCTACTATGGCTACACCTTC.

This clonotype was picked up many times. The chain recombines TRBV3-1 with TRBJ2-5, with 9 bases matching TRBD2. Germline V gene lookup returns CDR1 LGHDT and CDR2 YNNKEL (reference sequence). V gave up 1 base and J gave up 1 base; unmatched junction bases: 7. This CDR3 region has 17 residues. The CDR3 nucleotides are TGTGCCAGCAGCCAAGGTCTCGCTAGCGGGGTCCAAGAGACCCAGTACTTC. Amino acids: CASSQGLASGVQETQYF.

This clonotype was seen a handful of times. This rearrangement joins TRBV5-8 to TRBJ2-4, with a possible D match to TRBD2 (6 bases). Trimming pared 0 bases from V and 9 bases from J, leaving 7 bases between. The CDR3 runs 12 residues. CDR1 is SGHTS and CDR2 is YDEGEE in the germline V gene. The CDR3 DNA reads TGTGCCAGCAGCTTGGGGAGGGCCATTCAGTACTTC. Its translation is CASSLGRAIQYF. Complete variable domain (other parts from reference TRBV5-8 and TRBJ2-4): EAGVTQSPTHLIKTRGQQATLRCSPISGHTSVYWYQQALGLGLQFLLWYDEGEERNRGNFPPRFSGRQFPNYSSELNVNALELEDSALYLCASSLGRAIQYFGAGTRLSVL.

The chain is built from TRBV6-5 and TRBJ2-7; no clear D gene. The germline gives CDR1 MNHEY, CDR2 SVGAGI. This CDR3 has 13 amino acids. V gave up 4 bases and J gave up 6 bases, with 13 bases separating them. The CDR3 coding sequence is TGTGCCAGCAGTTTTAGCTCCCTGAGCGAGCAGTACTTC. Protein: CASSFSSLSEQYF.

The chain employs TRBV19 and TRBJ2-5; D remains unclear. Per germline, CDR1 LNHDA and CDR2 SQIVND (reference sequence). CDR3 length: 13 residues. V lost 3 bases and J 1 base, leaving 6 bases between the germline ends. The CDR3 here is CASSISSQETQYF. In DNA form, the CDR3 reads TGTGCCAGTAGTATTTCCAGCCAAGAGACCCAGTACTTC.

This clonotype was seen only a few times. This chain links TRBV6-6 with TRBJ2-3; possibly TRBD1 for D (6 bases). Trimming left V 9 bases short and J 0 bases short, with 19 bases between. The CDR3 runs to 16 residues. Germline CDR1 MNHNY, CDR2 SVGAGI (reference sequence). CDR3 protein: CASSGGRQVSTDTQYF. CDR3 nucleotide sequence: TGTGCCAGTTCGGGTGGCAGACAGGTTAGCACAGATACGCAGTATTTT.

The chain has TRBV7-2 and TRBJ2-1, with 8 bases fitting TRBD2. The CDR3 has 17 residues. J lost 7 bases, V lost 1 base, and 12 bases had no gene match. Germline V gene lookup returns CDR1 SGHTA and CDR2 FQGNSA. The CDR3 loop is CASSLGRLASEGNEQFF. The CDR3 coding sequence is TGTGCCAGCAGCTTAGGGCGACTAGCGTCCGAGGGGAATGAGCAGTTCTTC. Combining the CDR3 with reference TRBV7-2 and TRBJ2-1 gives the whole variable domain GAGVSQSPSNKVTEKGKDVELRCDPISGHTALYWYRQSLGQGLEFLIYFQGNSAPDKSGLPSDRFSAERTGGSVSTLTIQRTQQEDSAVYLCASSLGRLASEGNEQFFGPGTRLTVL.

This clonotype was counted at least ten times. V gene TRBV18 combines with J gene TRBJ1-1; D gene ambiguous. CDR3 length: 15 amino acids. Trimming left V 3 bases short and J 4 bases short, with 15 bases between. Per the germline V gene, CDR1 is KGHSH and CDR2 is LQKENI. DNA of the CDR3: TGTGCCAGCTCACCCACGGACTCACCGGGCACTGAAGCTTTCTTT. Encoded protein: CASSPTDSPGTEAFF. Full variable domain (rest looked up from reference TRBV18 and TRBJ1-1): NAGVMQNPRHLVRRRGQEARLRCSPMKGHSHVYWYRQLPEEGLKFMVYLQKENIIDESGMPKERFSAEFPKEGPSILRIQQVVRGDSAAYFCASSPTDSPGTEAFFGQGTRLTVV.

Many counts were recorded for this clonotype. This sequence joins TRBV6-5 and TRBJ2-1; the D is unclear. V was pared by 2 bases and J by 6 bases, with 8 bases between. This CDR3 is built from 13 residues. Germline V CDR1 and CDR2: MNHEY, SVGAGI. CDR3 residues: CASSYIRSNEQFF. As DNA, the CDR3 is TGTGCCAGCAGTTACATTAGGTCCAATGAGCAGTTCTTC.

In regard to this clonotype: One base away lies a much larger clone, so this may be a sequencing read error. V gene TRBV6-5 combines with J gene TRBJ2-7; 7 bases map to TRBD2. This CDR3 is 17 amino acids long. The germline V gene encodes CDR1 MNHEY and CDR2 SVGAGI. CDR3 bases: TGTGCCAGCAGTTACACCTTTGGAAGCGGGACCTCCTACAAGCAGTACTTC. Residues: CASSYTFGSGTSYKQYF.

As for this clonotype: A much larger clone sits a single nucleotide away, making a read error possible. This chain links TRBV6-2 or TRBV6-3 with TRBJ2-1, with D maybe TRBD1 (6 bases). The CDR3 loop spans 14 amino acids. Looked up from germline, CDR1 is MNHEY and CDR2 is SVGEGT. The V gene lost 7 bases and the J gene lost 8 bases, with 18 bases spanning the gap. Here the CDR3 DNA reads TGTGCCAGCAAGGTGACAGGAGCCGTGGATGAGCAGTTCTTC. Protein sequence: CASKVTGAVDEQFF.

This chain joins TRBV6-5 and TRBJ2-2; D is uncertain. CDR3 length: 18 amino acids. Per germline, CDR1 MNHEY and CDR2 SVGAGI. Trimming took off 6 bases at V and 6 bases at J, with 26 bases between the two ends. CDR3 region: CASRRTGYYDEAAGELFF. CDR3 DNA: TGTGCCAGCAGGCGTACCGGCTATTATGACGAGGCCGCCGGGGAGCTGTTTTTT.

With regard to this clonotype: A much larger clone sits a single nucleotide away, making a read error possible. This chain connects TRBV29-1 to TRBJ2-2; 12 nucleotides agree with TRBD2. V shed 7 bases and J 13 bases; nucleotides not matched to a gene: 10. The CDR3 length is 13 residues. CDR1 and CDR2 (germline): SQVTM, ANQGSEA. The CDR3 bases are TGCAGCGCCCGGACTAGCGGGGCTACTTTGCTGTTTTTT. Translation gives CSARTSGATLLFF.

This clonotype came up many times. CDR3 DNA: TGTGCCAGCAGTTGGGACATGTCCTACGAGCAGTACTTC. Translating gives CASSWDMSYEQYF. The chain recombines TRBV12-3 or TRBV12-4 with TRBJ2-7, with D perhaps matching TRBD1 (6 bases). This CDR3 has 13 amino acids. With 4 bases removed from V and 1 base from J, the gap between germline ends came to 8 bases.

The rearrangement joins TRBV24-1 to TRBJ1-2, with D perhaps matching TRBD1 (6 bases). In germline, CDR1 is KGHDR, CDR2 SFDVKD. CDR3 length: 13 residues. The V end was cut by 1 base, the J end by 6 bases, with 8 bases between. The CDR3, as DNA: TGTGCCACCAGTGATTTTACAGGGAATGGCTACACCTTC. Its protein product is CATSDFTGNGYTF.

The chain recombines TRBV18 with TRBJ2-1; maybe TRBD1 (5 bases). Germline CDR1 reads KGHSH; CDR2 reads LQKENI. Trimming removed 1 base from V and 0 bases from J, with 13 bases in between. CDR3 size: 17 residues. CDR3 sequence: CASSPLPTGHSYNEQFF. In DNA form, the CDR3 reads TGTGCCAGCTCACCACTCCCTACAGGACACTCCTACAATGAGCAGTTCTTC.

The J gene is TRBJ2-3, the V gene TRBV5-1; 7 bases map to TRBD1. V shed 3 bases and J 1 base; nucleotides not matched to a gene: 8. This CDR3 is built from 16 residues. From germline, CDR1 is SGHRS and CDR2 YFSETQ. In DNA form, the CDR3 reads TGCGCCAGCAGCTCGAACCAGGGGGTCGGCACAGATACGCAGTATTTT. It specifies CASSSNQGVGTDTQYF.